This T cell receptor beta chain was found in a study of metastatic and nonmetastatic thyroid tumors. Study-wide context: Repertoires of blood and of tissue (tumor or nodule) from malignant and benign thyroid patients were compared. Overall study results and limits: In blood and tumor, TCR beta diversity was reportedly significantly higher in malignant thyroid tumors than in benign nodules.

This clone was picked up one time. The antigen is unknown. A read error may be the cause here, since a much bigger clone is one base away. This same CDR3 is encoded by further DNA sequences in the sample. No treatment of any kind had been given to any patient before thyroid surgery. Per the original methods: To classify distant metastasis in papillary thyroid cancer, a model was built from CDR3 differences across clinicopathological groups. Through MiXCR, TCRdb re-clonotyped the PCR reads. TCRdb's processing, not the study's, gives the V and J calls here. Altogether tens of thousands of clones are present, roughly 25% being singletons, with the ten largest covering over 9%. The germline V gene has CDR1 MNHEY and CDR2 SMNVEV (reference sequence). This CDR3 region has 17 residues.

This receptor was obtained from a female donor with papillary thyroid cancer or a benign thyroid nodule (not recorded which). Some clones in this sample may be carry-over from other donors' samples. The sample was blood. The gene calls are TRBV27 and TRBJ2-5; 12 bases line up with TRBD2. The CDR3 protein is CASSFPTSGGREETQYF. CDR3 DNA sequence: TGTGCAAGCAGTTTCCCGACTAGCGGGGGAAGGGAAGAGACCCAGTACTTC.